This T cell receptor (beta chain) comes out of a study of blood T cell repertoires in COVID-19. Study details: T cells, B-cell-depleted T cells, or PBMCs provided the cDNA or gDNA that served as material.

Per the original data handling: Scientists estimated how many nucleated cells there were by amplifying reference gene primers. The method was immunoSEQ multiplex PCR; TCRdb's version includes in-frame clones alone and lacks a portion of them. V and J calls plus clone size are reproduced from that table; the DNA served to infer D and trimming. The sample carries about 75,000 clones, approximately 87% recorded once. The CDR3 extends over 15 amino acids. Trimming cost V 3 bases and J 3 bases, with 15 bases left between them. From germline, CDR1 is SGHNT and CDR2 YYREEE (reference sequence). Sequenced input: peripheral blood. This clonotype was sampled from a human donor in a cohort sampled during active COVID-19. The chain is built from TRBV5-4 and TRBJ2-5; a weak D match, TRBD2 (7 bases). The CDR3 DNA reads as TGTGCCAGCAGCTGGGGGGGGCCTCGAGAAGAGACCCAGTACTTC. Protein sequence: CASSWGGPREETQYF. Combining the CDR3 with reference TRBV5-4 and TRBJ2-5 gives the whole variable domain ETGVTQSPTHLIKTRGQQVTLRCSSQSGHNTVSWYQQALGQGPQFIFQYYREEENGRGNFPPRFSGLQFPNYSSELNVNALELDDSALYLCASSWGGPREETQYFGPGTRLLVL.